This T cell receptor (beta chain) was found in a study of neurological immune-mediated disorders. Study outcomes and limitations: In HTLV-1-associated myelopathy, TCR clonal expansion was greatest, whereas multiple sclerosis had the least, falling below healthy controls.

Via MiXCR, TCRdb re-called the 5' RACE reads, giving one row per CDR3 protein. The sample yields more than 50,000 distinct CDR3 sequences, less than 5.5% seen once. This clonotype showed up just a few times. Its cognate antigen is unknown. The CDR3 is made up of 14 amino acids. CDR1 is DFQATT and CDR2 is SNEGSKA in the germline V gene (reference sequence). Trimming pared 3 bases from V and 7 bases from J, leaving 18 bases between. The sequencing sample was made of PBMCs. V usage is TRBV20-1 and J usage is TRBJ1-1; TRBD1 is a possible D gene (5 bases). This clonotype originated in a young woman with multiple sclerosis. For the CDR3, the DNA is TGCAGTGCTAGGGGCAAGGGGACCCCATTTGAAGCTTTCTTT. Amino acid sequence: CSARGKGTPFEAFF.